These 29 T cell receptor beta chains were all obtained from the same sample, sequenced in a study of long-term antiretroviral therapy in people with HIV. immunoSEQ v3.0 was run at survey level. Repertoires were generated with immunoSEQ multiplex PCR, while TCRdb's copy carries only in-frame clones and drops some. Counted here are tens of thousands of clones, approximately 89% occurring once; the ten biggest clones make up approximately 4.2%. This material consisted of unsorted PBMCs, taken 3.1 years after starting antiretroviral therapy. These receptors came from a young man with HIV.

J is TRBJ2-7 and V is TRBV4-1; tentatively, D is TRBD2 (5 bases). Germline CDR1 MGHRA, CDR2 YSYEKL. The CDR3 sequence is 14 residues long. The V end was cut by 4 bases, the J end by 7 bases, with 17 bases between. The CDR3 sequence is CASSPRASSGEQYF. The CDR3 DNA is TGCGCCAGCAGCCCCCGGGCCTCATCGGGGGAGCAGTACTTC.

This clone was detected once. This rearrangement joins TRBV5-4 to TRBJ2-3; D possibly uses TRBD1 or TRBD2 (5 bases each). The CDR3 is 14 amino acids. V was shortened by 2 bases and J by 4 bases, with 11 bases between the two germline ends. Germline CDR1 and CDR2: SGHNT and YYREEE (reference sequence). The CDR3, as DNA: TGTGCCAGCAGCTTAGAGGGGTTCGCAGATACGCAGTATTTT. This gives the protein CASSLEGFADTQYF.

V is TRBV4-3 and J is TRBJ1-1, with D hard to call. V shed 6 bases and J shed 2 bases, with 19 bases lying between them. This CDR3 contains 16 residues. CDR1 and CDR2 from the germline V gene are LGHNA and YSLEER. The CDR3 DNA reads as TGCGCCAGCAGTCCCACCGGCGGGTCCCTTAACACTGAAGCTTTCTTT. This codes for CASSPTGGSLNTEAFF.

The chain recombines TRBV5-1 with TRBJ2-5; D may match TRBD1 or TRBD2 (5 bases each). CDR1 is SGHRS and CDR2 is YFSETQ in the germline V gene. Trimming removed 1 base from V and 4 bases from J, with 20 bases in between. There are 17 residues in the CDR3. The CDR3 nucleotides read TGCGCCAGCAGCTTGTTTACTACGGGGCAATCAATAGAGACCCAGTACTTC. It yields the protein CASSLFTTGQSIETQYF.

This clone was seen once. The chain links TRBV27 to TRBJ2-1, with 15 bases that match TRBD2. Per germline, CDR1 MNHEY and CDR2 SMNVEV (reference sequence). CDR3 length: 18 residues. V lost 5 bases to trimming and J lost 4 bases; unmatched junction nucleotides: 9. Written as DNA, the CDR3 is TGTGCCAGCAGTCTAGGACTAGCGGGAGGGGCGAAATACAATGAGCAGTTCTTC. The encoded protein is CASSLGLAGGAKYNEQFF.

The chain recombines TRBV7-6 with TRBJ2-1, with 8 bases lining up with TRBD1. V shed 1 base and J 10 bases; nucleotides not matched to a gene: 6. The CDR3 runs to 14 residues. Germline V gene data show CDR1 as SGHVS and CDR2 as FNYEAQ. The CDR3 region is CASSLVTGEYEQFF. The CDR3 region has the DNA TGTGCCAGCAGCTTAGTGACAGGGGAGTACGAGCAGTTCTTC.

The chain couples TRBV11-2 to TRBJ2-2; D ambiguous. Germline CDR1 reads SGHAT; CDR2 reads FQNNGV. Trimming shortened V by 4 bases and J by 6 bases, and 9 bases separated the two germline ends. This CDR3 comprises 13 residues. CDR3 loop: CASSWIMAGELFF. CDR3 DNA sequence: TGTGCCAGCAGCTGGATTATGGCCGGGGAGCTGTTTTTT.

The chain uses TRBV11-2 and TRBJ2-1, with a weak D call TRBD2 (6 bases). The CDR3 sequence is 15 residues long. Germline-derived CDR1 and CDR2 are SGHAT and FQNNGV. Trimming left V 3 bases short and J 3 bases short, with 12 bases between. The CDR3 sequence: CASSLGGSGYNEQFF. CDR3 nucleotide sequence: TGTGCCAGCAGCTTGGGGGGTTCAGGCTACAATGAGCAGTTCTTC.

The CDR3 nucleotides read TGTGCCAGCAGCTTAGCGGGCCCTAGCGGGACAGATACGCAGTATTTT. This gives the protein CASSLAGPSGTDTQYF. This chain uses TRBV7-2 with TRBJ2-3; 8 bases are shared with TRBD2. V lost 0 bases to trimming and J lost 3 bases; unmatched junction nucleotides: 5. CDR1 and CDR2 from the germline V gene are SGHTA and FQGNSA. The CDR3 contains 16 residues.

This chain links TRBV5-4 with TRBJ1-3, with a tentative D call TRBD1 (5 bases). Germline CDR1 SGHNT, CDR2 YYREEE (reference sequence). The CDR3 sequence is 18 residues long. Deletions cut 0 bases from V and 0 bases from J, with 16 bases between. This CDR3 is CASSLGPPTAGSGNTIYF. The CDR3 region has the DNA TGTGCCAGCAGCTTGGGCCCTCCGACAGCCGGCTCTGGAAACACCATATATTTT.

The chain joins TRBV18 to TRBJ1-1, with D possibly matching TRBD1 (5 bases). The CDR3 length is 16 residues. CDR1 is KGHSH and CDR2 is LQKENI in the germline V gene. V was pared by 2 bases and J by 2 bases, with 15 bases between. CDR3 sequence reads: CASSPSVGRANTEAFF. For the CDR3, the DNA is TGTGCCAGCTCACCAAGCGTTGGCAGGGCCAACACTGAAGCTTTCTTT. The variable domain in full, completed from reference TRBV18 and TRBJ1-1, reads NAGVMQNPRHLVRRRGQEARLRCSPMKGHSHVYWYRQLPEEGLKFMVYLQKENIIDESGMPKERFSAEFPKEGPSILRIQQVVRGDSAAYFCASSPSVGRANTEAFFGQGTRLTVV.

The V and J genes are TRBV30 and TRBJ1-1; D may be TRBD1 (5 bases). Looked up from germline, CDR1 is GTSNPN and CDR2 is SVGIG (reference sequence). CDR3 length: 13 amino acids. The germline V and J ends were trimmed by 0 bases and 5 bases, with 10 bases remaining between them. The CDR3 region has the DNA TGTGCCTGGAGTGTACTTAAGGGGACTGAAGCTTTCTTT. Encoded protein: CAWSVLKGTEAFF.

This clone was observed once. V usage is TRBV6-6 and J usage is TRBJ2-1; 9 bases are shared with TRBD2. Trimming took 7 bases from V and 5 from J; bases not matched to a gene: 9. Per germline, CDR1 MNHNY and CDR2 SVGAGI (reference sequence). This CDR3 is 15 amino acids long. Here the CDR3 reads CASIISGGPNNEQFF. The CDR3, as DNA: TGTGCCAGCATCATAAGCGGGGGGCCAAACAATGAGCAGTTCTTC.

This clone is a singleton in its sample. The V gene is TRBV5-6, the J gene TRBJ2-6; D not certain. Trimming removed 4 bases from V and 2 bases from J, with 10 bases in between. Germline V CDR1 and CDR2: SGHDT, YYEEEE. The CDR3 covers 15 residues. CDR3 region: CASSPSRAGANVLTF. CDR3 sequence (DNA): TGTGCCAGCAGCCCATCCCGGGCTGGGGCCAACGTCCTGACTTTC.

This chain links TRBV6-1 with TRBJ2-1, with D perhaps TRBD2 (5 bases). This CDR3 comprises 11 residues. Trimming shortened V by 10 bases and J by 9 bases, and 13 bases separated the two germline ends. The germline gives CDR1 MNHNS, CDR2 SASEGT. DNA of the CDR3: TGTGCCACCAGGACGGGATTTGAGCAGTTCTTC. Translated: CATRTGFEQFF.

V is TRBV14 and J is TRBJ2-3; D possibly uses TRBD1 or TRBD2 (6 bases each). Trimming cost V 0 bases and J 8 bases, with 21 bases left between them. Germline lookup yields CDR1 SGHDN and CDR2 FVKESK. This CDR3 has 17 amino acids. The CDR3 DNA reads TGTGCCAGCAGCCAAGATGGCCCCGGGGGCCCTGGGGGTACGCAGTATTTT. Amino acid sequence: CASSQDGPGGPGGTQYF.

V usage is TRBV7-6 and J usage is TRBJ2-7; 7 bases align to TRBD2. V shed 4 bases and J 3 bases; nucleotides not matched to a gene: 6. The germline V gene encodes CDR1 SGHVS and CDR2 FNYEAQ. CDR3 length equals 14 residues. CDR3 nucleotide sequence: TGTGCCAGCAGCTCGGGGGGAGAGCACTACGAGCAGTACTTC. It is translated as CASSSGGEHYEQYF.

The chain uses TRBV7-6 and TRBJ1-6; 7 bases match TRBD1. Germline-derived CDR1 and CDR2 are SGHVS and FNYEAQ. With V trimmed by 1 base and J by 5 bases, 2 bases remained unmatched. The CDR3 has 15 residues. CDR3 DNA: TGTGCCAGCAGCTTAGGGGACAGCCATAATTCACCCCTCCACTTT. This translates into CASSLGDSHNSPLHF.

This chain connects TRBV6-6 to TRBJ1-5; D gene ambiguous. Trimming took 5 bases from V and 9 from J, leaving 11 bases between them. The CDR3 loop spans 12 amino acids. Germline V lookup: CDR1 MNHNY, CDR2 SVGAGI (reference sequence). CDR3 DNA: TGTGCCAGCAGTCCGCAGGCAGCGCCCCAGCATTTT. It is translated as CASSPQAAPQHF.

The V gene is TRBV19, the J gene TRBJ1-1; no firm D call. The CDR3 spans 12 residues. V lost 4 bases and J 4 bases, leaving 7 bases between the germline ends. Germline assignment: CDR1 LNHDA and CDR2 SQIVND (reference sequence). The CDR3 DNA sequence: TGTGCCAGTAGTAATATCGGCACTGAAGCTTTCTTT. Protein: CASSNIGTEAFF.

Comments on this clone: The junction shows a germline mismatch at one end, possibly a read error. The chain uses TRBV7-7 and TRBJ1-1; unclear D gene. Germline V lookup: CDR1 SSHAT, CDR2 FNYEAQ (reference sequence). This CDR3 has 13 amino acids. CDR3 residues: CASSLEANTEAFF. CDR3 nucleotides: TGTGCTAGCAGCTTAGAGGCAAACACTGAAGCTTTCTTT.

The V call is TRBV18, the J call TRBJ1-1; D might be TRBD1 (6 bases). The CDR3 sequence is 14 residues long. The germline V gene encodes CDR1 KGHSH and CDR2 LQKENI. V lost 3 bases to trimming and J lost 1 base, with 9 bases between them. CDR3 in amino acids: CASSPPGENTEAFF. The CDR3 region has the DNA TGTGCCAGCTCACCGCCAGGGGAGAACACTGAAGCTTTCTTT.

The chain has TRBV27 and TRBJ2-7; D may be TRBD1 or TRBD2 (5 bases each). With 6 bases removed from V and 5 bases from J, the gap between germline ends came to 11 bases. The V gene's germline CDR1 is MNHEY and CDR2 SMNVEV (reference sequence). The CDR3 consists of 12 residues. The CDR3 DNA follows: TGTGCCAGCAGGAAGGGACCCCACGAGCAGTACTTC. Amino acid sequence: CASRKGPHEQYF.

The chain recombines TRBV18 with TRBJ2-1, with 8 bases aligning to TRBD1. This CDR3 spans 16 amino acids. CDR1 is KGHSH and CDR2 is LQKENI in the germline V gene. Trimming removed 6 bases from V and 7 bases from J; junction bases left unmatched: 14. The CDR3 spells CASSLGQGARGNEQFF. CDR3 sequence (DNA): TGTGCCAGCTCGCTCGGCCAGGGGGCGAGGGGTAATGAGCAGTTCTTC.

This chain joins TRBV7-9 and TRBJ1-6; D gene unclear. The V and J ends lost 6 bases and 10 bases respectively, with 16 bases between them. The CDR3 is 14 residues long. The V gene's germline CDR1 is SEHNR and CDR2 FQNEAQ (reference sequence). The CDR3: CASSHRAVGSPLHF. The CDR3, as DNA: TGTGCCAGCAGTCACCGAGCAGTCGGGTCACCCCTCCACTTT.

The chain employs TRBV19 and TRBJ2-2, with TRBD2 as a possible D gene (5 bases). Germline V gene sequence: CDR1 LNHDA, CDR2 SQIVND (reference sequence). V dropped 7 bases and J dropped 4 bases, with 19 bases sitting between them. CDR3 length equals 16 residues. CDR3 nucleotides: TGTGCCAGTATTGAGGTCGGGTTTGCGGGCACCGGGGAGCTGTTTTTT. This translates into CASIEVGFAGTGELFF.

The chain carries TRBV2 and TRBJ1-5; a weak D match, TRBD1 (6 bases). The CDR3 spans 12 residues. The germline V gene encodes CDR1 SNHLY and CDR2 FYNNEI. The ends were cut back, 6 bases at V and 4 bases at J, with 7 bases in the middle. For the CDR3, the DNA is TGTGCCAGCAGCCAGGGGAATCAGCCCCAGCATTTT. Translation gives CASSQGNQPQHF.

The V gene is TRBV5-1, the J gene TRBJ2-7; D might be TRBD1 (6 bases). V was clipped by 2 bases and J by 4 bases, with 19 bases between them. This CDR3 has 16 residues. In germline, CDR1 is SGHRS, CDR2 YFSETQ. In nucleotides, the CDR3 is TGCGCCAGCAGCTTCGTCCCCGGGACAACCTTTTACGAGCAGTACTTC. Translated: CASSFVPGTTFYEQYF.

The chain has TRBV30 and TRBJ1-1; D may be TRBD1 (6 bases). V lost 5 bases and J lost 4, with 14 bases in between. The CDR3 is 13 residues long. Germline V gene lookup returns CDR1 GTSNPN and CDR2 SVGIG (reference sequence). DNA of the CDR3: TGTGCCTGGCAGGGGAGTGAGGTCACTGAAGCTTTCTTT. Residues: CAWQGSEVTEAFF.